This TCR beta chain was found in a study of T-cell reconstitution after alpha-beta-depleted transplantation in children. Findings and limits, study-wide: T cells produced anew were the main source of T-cell counts and diversity one year after transplant.

A TCRbeta library incorporating unique molecular identifiers was prepared. TCRdb passed the PCR reads through MiXCR, listing each CDR3 protein once. The sample has 150,000 to 250,000 distinct CDR3 sequences, about 6% seen once. This clonotype was observed at least ten times. Antigen specificity is unknown. This CDR3 comprises 15 residues. The V and J ends lost 7 bases and 6 bases, in that order; junction bases with no gene match: 13. The V gene's germline CDR1 is MDHEN and CDR2 SYDVKM. Sequencing was performed on PBMCs, taken before TCRalphabeta/CD19-depleted stem cell transplant. The clonotype was recovered from a girl in the first two years of life with combined immunodeficiency, due to receive a stem cell transplant. This chain connects TRBV28 to TRBJ2-5, with TRBD1 matching over 8 bases. The CDR3 nucleotides are TGTGCCAGCAAAGGTTTCGACAGGGGTGAAAAGACCCAGTACTTC. Its protein product is CASKGFDRGEKTQYF.